Presented here are 9 T cell receptor beta chains from one specimen sequenced in a study of Ad26.COV2.S vaccination and SARS-CoV-2 variants. The method was immunoSEQ multiplex PCR; TCRdb's version includes in-frame clones alone and lacks a portion of them. Counted here are over 400,000 clones, 80% to 95% occurring once; the ten biggest clones make up around 1.7%. Treatment in this sample: some 19 received Ad26.COV2.S at low or high dose, single or two shots; a few received placebo; per-sample allocation not given. Specimens were obtained on day 63 following the first vaccine or placebo injection. Sequencing used peripheral blood, obtained in a trial of Ad26.COV2.S vaccine versus placebo. The source is a person between 18 and 65 years old who received the Ad26.COV2.S COVID-19 vaccine or a placebo.

This chain uses TRBV27 with TRBJ1-4, with TRBD1 matching 8 bases. The CDR3 spans 17 residues. Germline V lookup: CDR1 MNHEY, CDR2 SMNVEV (reference sequence). Trimming took 1 base from V and 5 from J; bases not matched to a gene: 9. In DNA, the CDR3 is TGTGCCAGCAGTTTATTTGGGCAGGGGGCGCAGAATGAAAAACTGTTTTTT. Translated: CASSLFGQGAQNEKLFF.

The chain links TRBV11-2 to TRBJ2-7; no reliable D call. Germline values: CDR1 SGHAT, CDR2 FQNNGV. The CDR3 is 13 residues long. The V gene lost 3 bases and the J gene lost 5 bases, with 11 bases spanning the gap. The CDR3 nucleotides read TGTGCCAGCAGCTTGGCTAGGAGTCACGAGCAGTACTTC. Amino acids: CASSLARSHEQYF.

The count of this clone is one. The J gene is TRBJ2-1, the V gene TRBV6-5, with 8 bases that match TRBD1. The CDR3 is made up of 13 amino acids. Germline V gene data show CDR1 as MNHEY and CDR2 as SVGAGI. V dropped 2 bases and J dropped 12; count of bases not matched to a gene: 6. The CDR3 DNA reads TGTGCCAGCAGTTACGGACAGGGCGCAGTGCAGTTCTTC. This codes for CASSYGQGAVQFF.

This sequence joins TRBV5-1 and TRBJ2-1; unclear D gene. Trimming shortened V by 3 bases and J by 0 bases, and 13 bases separated the two germline ends. The CDR3 extends over 16 amino acids. CDR1 is SGHRS, CDR2 YFSETQ, per germline. CDR3 coding DNA: TGCGCCAGCAGCTCCCGAAATAAAAACTCCTACAATGAGCAGTTCTTC. Translation gives CASSSRNKNSYNEQFF.

The chain joins TRBV11-3 to TRBJ2-3; weak D call: TRBD1 (7 bases). The CDR3 covers 17 residues. Germline CDR1 SGHNT, CDR2 YENEEA. V lost 2 bases, J lost 0 bases, and 15 bases lay in between. The CDR3 sequence is CASSLQRGTDSTDTQYF. The CDR3 nucleotides read TGTGCCAGCAGCTTACAGCGCGGGACAGACAGCACAGATACGCAGTATTTT.

V and J are TRBV19 and TRBJ2-5, with D possibly being TRBD1 or TRBD2 (6 bases each). V was shortened by 3 bases and J by 7 bases, with 15 bases between the two germline ends. Germline lookup yields CDR1 LNHDA and CDR2 SQIVND (reference sequence). The CDR3 length is 14 residues. CDR3 residues: CASSISPGAGTQYF. In nucleotides, the CDR3 is TGTGCCAGTAGTATTTCGCCGGGGGCGGGGACCCAGTACTTC.

The table lists this clone with a count of one. The rearrangement joins TRBV28 to TRBJ1-2; the match to TRBD1 covers 7 bases. From germline, CDR1 is MDHEN and CDR2 SYDVKM. CDR3 size: 12 residues. The V and J ends lost 6 bases and 7 bases, in that order; junction bases with no gene match: 5. The DNA of the CDR3 is TGTGCCAGCAGCTCAGGGGGGCCTGGCTACACCTTC. It is translated as CASSSGGPGYTF.

This sequence joins TRBV24-1 and TRBJ1-4; 8 nucleotides agree with TRBD1. CDR1 is KGHDR, CDR2 SFDVKD, per germline. Trimming cost V 4 bases and J 7 bases; bases outside gene matches: 7. The CDR3 spans 15 residues. The CDR3 sequence is CATSDPGQGGEKLFF. The DNA for the CDR3 is TGTGCCACCAGTGACCCCGGACAGGGCGGTGAAAAACTGTTTTTT.

This clone was observed once. CDR3 DNA: TGTGCCAGCAGCTGGGACGGGTCTAATTCACCCCTCCACTTT. It encodes CASSWDGSNSPLHF. J is TRBJ1-6 and V is TRBV5-4; D is perhaps TRBD1 (5 bases). Trimming pared 3 bases from V and 6 bases from J, leaving 10 bases between. Germline V gene data show CDR1 as SGHNT and CDR2 as YYREEE (reference sequence). This CDR3 spans 14 amino acids.